This T cell receptor beta chain originates from a study of regulatory T cells in long-lasting Graves disease. In this sample, this clonotype turned up many times. The CDR3 spans 17 residues. Germline V gene lookup returns CDR1 MDHEN and CDR2 SYDVKM. The trim removed 6 bases at V and 4 bases at J, leaving 12 bases unmatched. Time point given: newly diagnosed GD, antithyroid drugs for less than 3 months. The TCR library was prepared using RNA isolated from PBMCs. In Xi'an, China, an endocrinology department was the source of patients. The authors built TCR beta libraries using iRepertoire HTBI primers and Arm-PCR of CDR3 regions. Per the original methods: Among the samples, 60 to 75 TRBV and 14 to 15 TRBJ segments were identified. TCRdb reprocessed the multiplex PCR reads via MiXCR and lists one record per CDR3 protein. The V and J calls here are based on TCRdb, not the publication. The sample lists 500,000 or so distinct CDR3 sequences; 16% were seen once.

These data were also reused for a study on T cells in Graves' hyperthyroidism and ophthalmopathy. That study reports: First-round RT-PCR of the TCR CDR3 relied on the HTBI primer set.

Sequenced material: peripheral blood mononuclear cells (PBMCs), taken at new diagnosis, from a patient treated with antithyroid drugs. This TCR came from a man between 35 and 55 years old with Graves disease. The chain carries TRBV28 and TRBJ2-1; 10 bases are a match to TRBD2. The CDR3 coding sequence is TGTGCCAGCAGCTTAGCCCCGGGACTAGCGACGTACAATGAGCAGTTCTTC. This translates into CASSLAPGLATYNEQFF.